Following are 2 T cell receptor beta chains from one sample sequenced in a study of cytomegalovirus exposure and HLA in healthy donors. Amplification used 60 Vbeta primers and 13 Jbeta primers. The assay was immunoSEQ multiplex PCR, and TCRdb's table has in-frame clones only and misses some. Here the sample table reports 200,000 to 250,000 clones. The sample was PBMCs. These receptor sequences come from a woman aged 25-40 years in good health and CMV-seropositive.

With respect to this clone: Other DNA sequences in this specimen translate into the identical CDR3. The chain uses TRBV7-8 and TRBJ1-4; D gene ambiguous. Trimming removed 4 bases from V and 5 bases from J, with 17 bases in between. The length of the CDR3 is 16 residues. The germline V gene has CDR1 SGHVS and CDR2 FQNEAQ. The CDR3: CASSSTPTGSNEKLFF. CDR3 coding DNA: TGTGCCAGCAGCTCCACCCCGACGGGATCCAATGAAAAACTGTTTTTT.

This chain connects TRBV30 to TRBJ2-2; 9 bases align to TRBD1. After removal of 4 bases from V and 3 bases from J, the junction contained 6 bases not matched to a gene. Germline-derived CDR1 and CDR2 are GTSNPN and SVGIG (reference sequence). CDR3 length: 15 residues. In DNA form, the CDR3 reads TGTGCCTGGACGACAGGGGGGTTTGACACCGGGGAGCTGTTTTTT. Residues: CAWTTGGFDTGELFF.